This TCR beta chain was observed in a study of shared clonotypes between healthy human individuals. Whole-study findings and limits: In a handful of donors, around 5% of naive CD4 clonotypes appeared in common. Larger estimated richness was generally seen in naive subsets than in memory subsets.

V shed 2 bases, J shed 10 bases, and the junction held 13 bases outside the gene matches. The length of the CDR3 is 16 residues. Germline lookup yields CDR1 SGDLS and CDR2 YYNGEE. The material for each subset, its genomic DNA, was split evenly across several immunoSEQ plates. Libraries were prepared by immunoSEQ multiplex PCR; TCRdb keeps only in-frame clonotypes and omits some of them. Among nearly 1,000,000 clones, more than 75% were seen once, and the ten largest hold around 1.5%. Remarks on this clone: The antigen is unknown.

The chain employs TRBV9 and TRBJ2-1, with TRBD2 matching 9 bases. The origin of this receptor is a man younger than 30 in good health. What was sequenced was memory CD4+ T cells sorted from blood. Specified subset: CD45RA-negative fraction. The CDR3 coding sequence is TGTGCCAGCAGCGTCCAAGCGGGAGGTCCTTCGCAGGAGCAGTTCTTC. Amino acids: CASSVQAGGPSQEQFF.